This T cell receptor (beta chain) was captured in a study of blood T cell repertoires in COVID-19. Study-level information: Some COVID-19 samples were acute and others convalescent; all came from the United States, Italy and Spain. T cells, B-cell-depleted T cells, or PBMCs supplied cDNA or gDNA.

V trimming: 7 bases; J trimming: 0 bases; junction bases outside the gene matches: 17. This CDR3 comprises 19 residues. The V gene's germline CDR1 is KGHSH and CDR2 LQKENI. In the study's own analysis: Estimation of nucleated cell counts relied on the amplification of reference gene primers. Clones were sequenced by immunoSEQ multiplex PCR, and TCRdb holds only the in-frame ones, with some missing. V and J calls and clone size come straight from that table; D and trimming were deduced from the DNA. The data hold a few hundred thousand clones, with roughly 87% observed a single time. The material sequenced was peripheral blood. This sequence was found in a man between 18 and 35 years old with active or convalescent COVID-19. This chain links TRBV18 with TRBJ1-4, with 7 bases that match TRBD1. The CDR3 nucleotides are TGTGCCAGCTGCCCTTCCGGGACAGCCTATACTGCAACTAATGAAAAACTGTTTTTT. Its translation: CASCPSGTAYTATNEKLFF.